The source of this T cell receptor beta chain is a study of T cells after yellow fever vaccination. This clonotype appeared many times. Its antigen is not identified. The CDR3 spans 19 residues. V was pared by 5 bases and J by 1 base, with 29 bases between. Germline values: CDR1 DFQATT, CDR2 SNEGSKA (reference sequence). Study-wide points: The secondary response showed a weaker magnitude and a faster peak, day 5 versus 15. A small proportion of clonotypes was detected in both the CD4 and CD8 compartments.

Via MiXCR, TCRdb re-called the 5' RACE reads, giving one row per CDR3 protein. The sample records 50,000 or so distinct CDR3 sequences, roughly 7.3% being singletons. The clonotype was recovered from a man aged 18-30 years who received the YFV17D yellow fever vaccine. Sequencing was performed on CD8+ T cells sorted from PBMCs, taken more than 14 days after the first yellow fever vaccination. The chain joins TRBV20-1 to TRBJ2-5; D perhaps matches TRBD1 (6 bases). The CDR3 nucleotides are TGCAGTGCTGTAGGACAGTCGATGGGAATAAAGGGACCCCAAGAGACCCAGTACTTC. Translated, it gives CSAVGQSMGIKGPQETQYF.